The sequence of this T cell receptor beta chain was determined in a study of cytomegalovirus exposure and HLA in healthy donors. Findings of the study overall: Presence/absence analyses assumed roughly uniform sequencing depth across donors. In vitro experiments confirmed that three CMV-associated chains were specific for CMV antigens. As was reported, the HLA-A and HLA-B alleles of most subjects were accurately predicted from TCR beta sequences.

Comment on this clone: Its target is unknown.

V lost 5 bases and J lost 0, with 5 bases in between. The length of the CDR3 is 14 residues. Germline V gene data show CDR1 as SGHTA and CDR2 as FQGNSA. PCR amplification relied on 60 Vbeta primers (plus 13 Jbeta primers). Measured with immunoSEQ multiplex PCR; TCRdb has only the in-frame clones, and not every one. Of approximately 100,000 clones in the sample, 60% to 85% were seen once. The genes are TRBV7-2 and TRBJ2-6; D uncertain. Sequenced input: PBMCs. The sequence was obtained from a man aged 50-59 years in good health and CMV-seronegative. CDR3: CASSPSSGANVLTF. The DNA for the CDR3 is TGTGCCAGCAGCCCTAGCTCTGGGGCCAACGTCCTGACTTTC.